This T cell receptor (beta chain) is drawn from a study of T cell responses to AZD1222 COVID-19 vaccine. Study findings and constraints: No repertoire was sampled before or during the peak T cell response, only after it. Reportedly, close to half of spike-specific TCRs are directed against unmutated variant regions. Mostly white British, mostly female donors; authors suggested clonal diversity may be underestimated.

To note about this clone: Its antigen is currently unknown.

Between the trimmed V and J ends, which lost 0 bases and 0 bases, there was a span of 5 bases. The V gene's germline CDR1 is GTSNPN and CDR2 SVGIG (reference sequence). The CDR3 totals 13 residues. Sequencing was performed with immunoSEQ multiplex PCR; in TCRdb, only in-frame clones are kept and a portion is missing. In the table there are some 65,000 clones, 75% to 85% of which are singletons. The chain has TRBV30 and TRBJ1-1; D is unclear. This TCR was sampled from an adult in good health. The source was peripheral blood, collected on day 0 of MenACWY control vaccination. The CDR3 sequence: CAWSVGVNTEAFF. CDR3 in DNA: TGTGCCTGGAGTGTGGGTGTGAACACTGAAGCTTTCTTT.